This T cell receptor beta chain was identified during a study of beta chain features in type 1 diabetes. General observations from the study: Shortening of TCRB CDR3s, moderate but significant, appeared in all four CD4+ subsets of Type 1 diabetes patients.

With regard to this clone: Its antigen is not known.

TCRB transcripts that were expressed got sequenced, as all of the isolated RNA had been reverse transcribed. The data were produced by immunoSEQ multiplex PCR, yet TCRdb's version contains in-frame clones alone and is incomplete. The sample yields just under 150,000 clones, less than 15% seen once. Germline V gene data show CDR1 as SGHTA and CDR2 as FQGNSA. CDR3 length: 14 amino acids. V lost 2 bases to trimming and J lost 2 bases, with 7 bases between them. J is TRBJ1-5 and V is TRBV7-2; D gene ambiguous. This receptor was obtained from a man between 18 and 29 years old with type 1 diabetes. The sequencing input was central memory CD4+ T cells from blood. In DNA form, the CDR3 reads TGTGCCAGCAGCTTAAACCAGGGCAATCAGCCCCAGCATTTT. This sequence encodes CASSLNQGNQPQHF.